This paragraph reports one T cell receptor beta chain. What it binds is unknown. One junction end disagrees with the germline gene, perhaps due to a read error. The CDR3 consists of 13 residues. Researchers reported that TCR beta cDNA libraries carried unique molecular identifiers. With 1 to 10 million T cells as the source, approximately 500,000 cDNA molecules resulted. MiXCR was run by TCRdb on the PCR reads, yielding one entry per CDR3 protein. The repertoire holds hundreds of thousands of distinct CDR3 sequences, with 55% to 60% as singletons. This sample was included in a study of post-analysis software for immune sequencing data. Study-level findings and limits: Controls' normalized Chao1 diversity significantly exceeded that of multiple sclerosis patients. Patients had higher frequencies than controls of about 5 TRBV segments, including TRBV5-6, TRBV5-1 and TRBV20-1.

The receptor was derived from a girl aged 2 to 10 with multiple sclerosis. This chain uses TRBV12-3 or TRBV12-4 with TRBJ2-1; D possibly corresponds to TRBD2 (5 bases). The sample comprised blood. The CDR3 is CASSLLYTGEQFF. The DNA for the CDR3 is TGTGCTAGCAGTTTGTTGTATACGGGGGAGCAGTTCTTC.